The following is a T cell receptor (beta chain) sequence with its context. The antigen is unknown. The data stem from a study of T-cell memory formation after mild COVID-19. cDNA libraries for TCR alpha and TCR beta, carrying sample barcodes and UMIs, came from 5'RACE with constant-segment primers. TCRdb itself ran the 5' RACE reads through MiXCR, one entry per CDR3 protein. The table shows roughly 580,000 distinct CDR3 sequences, with more than 15% occurring only once. CDR1 is SEHNR, CDR2 FQNEAQ, per germline (reference sequence). This CDR3 is 20 amino acids long. Losses at the gene ends were 5 bases for V and 1 base for J; bases not matched to a gene: 13. General study points: Confirmation of SARS-CoV-2 specificity was lacking for second-wave clones peaking day 37. Of the contracting clones, CD4+ ones lay mainly in CM and EM, and CD8+ ones in EMRA.

This clonotype originated in an adult woman who had mild COVID-19 (a few samples of this study predate the infection). Cell type and time point are not known. The V and J genes are TRBV7-9 and TRBJ2-2; 13 bases fit TRBD2. Sequencing input: PBMCs or a T cell subset sorted from them (not recorded which). The CDR3 sequence is CASSATGARTSGRNTGELFF. CDR3 sequence (DNA): TGTGCCAGCAGCGCGACAGGTGCCCGGACTAGCGGGAGGAACACCGGGGAGCTGTTTTTT.